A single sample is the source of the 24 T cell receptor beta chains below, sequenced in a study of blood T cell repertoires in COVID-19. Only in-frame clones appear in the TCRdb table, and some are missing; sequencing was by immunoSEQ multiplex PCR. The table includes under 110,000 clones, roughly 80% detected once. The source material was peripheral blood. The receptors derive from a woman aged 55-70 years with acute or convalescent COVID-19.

The CDR3 nucleotides read TGTGCCAGCAGCTTAGAGCAGGGCACTGAAGCTTTCTTT. Protein product: CASSLEQGTEAFF. The rearrangement uses TRBV11-2 and TRBJ1-1; D may be TRBD1 (5 bases). Trimming stripped 0 bases from V and 4 bases from J, with 6 bases between. The CDR3 length is 13 residues. Germline lookup yields CDR1 SGHAT and CDR2 FQNNGV.

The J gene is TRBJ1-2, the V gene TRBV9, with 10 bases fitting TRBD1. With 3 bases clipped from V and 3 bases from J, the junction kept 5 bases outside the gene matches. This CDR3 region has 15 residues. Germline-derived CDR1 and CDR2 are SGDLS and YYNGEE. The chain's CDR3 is CASSATGTGDYGYTF. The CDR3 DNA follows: TGTGCCAGCAGCGCTACCGGGACAGGGGACTATGGCTACACCTTC.

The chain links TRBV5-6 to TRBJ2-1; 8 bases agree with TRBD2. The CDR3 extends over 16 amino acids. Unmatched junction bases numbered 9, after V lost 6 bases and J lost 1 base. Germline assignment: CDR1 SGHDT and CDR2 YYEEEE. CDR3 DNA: TGTGCCAGCACCTGGGCGGGGGGTATATCCTACAATGAGCAGTTCTTC. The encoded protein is CASTWAGGISYNEQFF.

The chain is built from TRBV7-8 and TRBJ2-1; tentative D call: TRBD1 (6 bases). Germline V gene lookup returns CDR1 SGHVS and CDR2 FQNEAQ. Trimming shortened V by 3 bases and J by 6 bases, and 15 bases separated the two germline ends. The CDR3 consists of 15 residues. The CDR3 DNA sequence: TGTGCCAGCAGCTTCTTCCAGGGGTATGGCAATGAGCAGTTCTTC. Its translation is CASSFFQGYGNEQFF. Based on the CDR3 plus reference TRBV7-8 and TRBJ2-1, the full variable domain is GAGVSQSPRYKVAKRGQDVALRCDPISGHVSLFWYQQALGQGPEFLTYFQNEAQLDKSGLPSDRFFAERPEGSVSTLKIQRTQQEDSAVYLCASSFFQGYGNEQFFGPGTRLTVL.

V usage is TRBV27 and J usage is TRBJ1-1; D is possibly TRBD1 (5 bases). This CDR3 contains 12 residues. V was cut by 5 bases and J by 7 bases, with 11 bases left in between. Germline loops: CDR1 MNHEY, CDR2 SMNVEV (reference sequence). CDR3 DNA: TGTGCCAGCAGTCAACGACAGCATGAAGCTTTCTTT. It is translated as CASSQRQHEAFF.

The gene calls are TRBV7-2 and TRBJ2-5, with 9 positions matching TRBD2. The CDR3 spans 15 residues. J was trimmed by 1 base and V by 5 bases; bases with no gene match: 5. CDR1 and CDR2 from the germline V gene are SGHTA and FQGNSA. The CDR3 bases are TGTGCCAGCAGCCAGAGGCGGGGGGGCCAAGAGACCCAGTACTTC. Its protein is CASSQRRGGQETQYF.

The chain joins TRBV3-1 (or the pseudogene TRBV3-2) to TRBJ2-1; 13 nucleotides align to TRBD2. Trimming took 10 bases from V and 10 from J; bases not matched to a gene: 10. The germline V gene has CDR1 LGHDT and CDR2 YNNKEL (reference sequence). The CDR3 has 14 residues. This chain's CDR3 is CATTGLAGESEQFF. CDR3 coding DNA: TGTGCCACGACCGGACTAGCGGGAGAATCAGAGCAGTTCTTC.

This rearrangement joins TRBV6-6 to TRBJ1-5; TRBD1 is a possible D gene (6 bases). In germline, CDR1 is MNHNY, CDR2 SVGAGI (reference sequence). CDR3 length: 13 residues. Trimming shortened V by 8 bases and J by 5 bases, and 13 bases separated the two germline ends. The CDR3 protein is CASRTGGHQPQHF. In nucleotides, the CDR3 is TGTGCCAGCCGGACGGGGGGGCATCAGCCCCAGCATTTT.

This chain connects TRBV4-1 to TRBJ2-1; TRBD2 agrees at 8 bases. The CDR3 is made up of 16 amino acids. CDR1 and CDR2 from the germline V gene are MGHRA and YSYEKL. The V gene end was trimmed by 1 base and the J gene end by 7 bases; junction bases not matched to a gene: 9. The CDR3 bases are TGCGCCAGCAGCCAAGTCATTAGCGGGAATTATAATGAGCAGTTCTTC. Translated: CASSQVISGNYNEQFF.

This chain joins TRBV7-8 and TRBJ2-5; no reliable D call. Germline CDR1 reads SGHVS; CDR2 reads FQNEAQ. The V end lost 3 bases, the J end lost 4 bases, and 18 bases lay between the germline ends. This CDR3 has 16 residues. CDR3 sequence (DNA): TGTGCCAGCAGCTTGGTGACCCCTAGGTTGGGAGAGACCCAGTACTTC. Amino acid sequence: CASSLVTPRLGETQYF.

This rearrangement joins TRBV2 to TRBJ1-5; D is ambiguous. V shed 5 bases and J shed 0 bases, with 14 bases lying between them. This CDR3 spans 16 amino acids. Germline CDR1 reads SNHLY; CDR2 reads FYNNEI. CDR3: CASSFSGPYSNQPQHF. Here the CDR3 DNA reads TGTGCCAGCAGTTTTTCAGGTCCATATAGCAATCAGCCCCAGCATTTT.

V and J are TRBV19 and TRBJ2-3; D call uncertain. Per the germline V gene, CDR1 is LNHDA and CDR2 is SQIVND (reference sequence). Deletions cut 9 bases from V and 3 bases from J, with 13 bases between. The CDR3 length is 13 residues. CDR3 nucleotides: TGTGCCAGCGGCGACTTGCCAACAGATACGCAGTATTTT. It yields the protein CASGDLPTDTQYF.

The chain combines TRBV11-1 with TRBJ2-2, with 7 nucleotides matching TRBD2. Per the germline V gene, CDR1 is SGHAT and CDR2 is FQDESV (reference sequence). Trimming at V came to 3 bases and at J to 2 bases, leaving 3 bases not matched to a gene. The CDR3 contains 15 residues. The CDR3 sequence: CASSFGAGNTGELFF. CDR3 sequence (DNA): TGTGCCAGCAGCTTCGGAGCGGGAAACACCGGGGAGCTGTTTTTT.

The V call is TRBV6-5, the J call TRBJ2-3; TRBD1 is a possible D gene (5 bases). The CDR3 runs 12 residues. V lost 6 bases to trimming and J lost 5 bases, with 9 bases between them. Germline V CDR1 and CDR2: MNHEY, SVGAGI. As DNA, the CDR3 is TGTGCCAGCAGGGGGCTTGGAGATACGCAGTATTTT. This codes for CASRGLGDTQYF.

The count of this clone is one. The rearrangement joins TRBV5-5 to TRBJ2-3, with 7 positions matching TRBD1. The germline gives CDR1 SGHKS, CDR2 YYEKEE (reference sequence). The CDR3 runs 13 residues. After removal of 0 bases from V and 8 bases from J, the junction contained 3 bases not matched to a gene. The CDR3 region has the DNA TGTGCCAGCAGCTTGGAGACAGGGCTTACGCAGTATTTT. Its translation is CASSLETGLTQYF.

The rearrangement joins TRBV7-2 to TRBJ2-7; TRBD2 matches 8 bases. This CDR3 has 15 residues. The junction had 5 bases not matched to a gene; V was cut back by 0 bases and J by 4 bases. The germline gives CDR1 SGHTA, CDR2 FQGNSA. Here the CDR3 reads CASSLAISGAYEQYF. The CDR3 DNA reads TGTGCCAGCAGCTTAGCGATTAGCGGGGCTTACGAGCAGTACTTC.

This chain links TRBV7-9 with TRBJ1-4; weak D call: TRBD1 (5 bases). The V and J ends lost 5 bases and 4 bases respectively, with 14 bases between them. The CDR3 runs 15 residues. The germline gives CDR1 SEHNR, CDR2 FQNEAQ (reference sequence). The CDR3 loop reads CASSPPEGINEKLFF. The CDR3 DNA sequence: TGTGCCAGCAGCCCCCCGGAGGGGATTAATGAAAAACTGTTTTTT.

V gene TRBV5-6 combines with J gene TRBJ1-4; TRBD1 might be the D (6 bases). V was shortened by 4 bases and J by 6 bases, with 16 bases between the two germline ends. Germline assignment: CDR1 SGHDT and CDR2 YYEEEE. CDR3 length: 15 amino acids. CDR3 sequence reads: CASSRSGEGDEKLFF. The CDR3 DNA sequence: TGTGCCAGCAGCCGATCAGGGGAAGGTGATGAAAAACTGTTTTTT.

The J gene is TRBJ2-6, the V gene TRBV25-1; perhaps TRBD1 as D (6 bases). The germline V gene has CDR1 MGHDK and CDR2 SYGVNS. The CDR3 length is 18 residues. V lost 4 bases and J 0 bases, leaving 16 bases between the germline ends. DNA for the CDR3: TGTGCCAGCAGTGCGACAGGTGAACTGAGCTCTGGGGCCAACGTCCTGACTTTC. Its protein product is CASSATGELSSGANVLTF. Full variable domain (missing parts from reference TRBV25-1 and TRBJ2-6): EADIYQTPRYLVIGTGKKITLECSQTMGHDKMYWYQQDPGMELHLIHYSYGVNSTEKGDLSSESTVSRIRTEHFPLTLESARPSHTSQYLCASSATGELSSGANVLTFGAGSRLTVL.

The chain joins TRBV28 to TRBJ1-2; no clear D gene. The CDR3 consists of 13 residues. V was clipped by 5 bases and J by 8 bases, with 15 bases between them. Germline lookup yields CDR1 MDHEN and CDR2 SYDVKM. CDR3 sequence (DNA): TGTGCCAGCAGTCCGACGCGGGCGGGAGGCTACACCTTC. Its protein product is CASSPTRAGGYTF.

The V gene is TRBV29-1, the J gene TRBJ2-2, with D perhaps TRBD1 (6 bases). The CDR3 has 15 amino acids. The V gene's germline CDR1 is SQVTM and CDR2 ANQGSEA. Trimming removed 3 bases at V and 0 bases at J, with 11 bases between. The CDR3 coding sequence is TGCAGCGTTGATCTGGACAGTTCGAACACCGGGGAGCTGTTTTTT. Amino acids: CSVDLDSSNTGELFF.

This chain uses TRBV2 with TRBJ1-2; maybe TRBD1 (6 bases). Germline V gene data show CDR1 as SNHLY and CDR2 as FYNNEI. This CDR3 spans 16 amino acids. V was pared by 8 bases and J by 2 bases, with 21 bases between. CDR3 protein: CASGGSGTLNNYGYTF. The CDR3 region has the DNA TGTGCCAGCGGGGGATCCGGGACATTAAACAACTATGGCTACACCTTC.

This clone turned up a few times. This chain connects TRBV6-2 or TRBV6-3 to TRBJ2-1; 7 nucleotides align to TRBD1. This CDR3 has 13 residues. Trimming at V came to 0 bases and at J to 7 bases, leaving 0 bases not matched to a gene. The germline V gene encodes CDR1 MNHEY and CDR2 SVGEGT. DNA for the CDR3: TGTGCCAGCAGTTACTCGACAGGGAATGAGCAGTTCTTC. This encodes CASSYSTGNEQFF.

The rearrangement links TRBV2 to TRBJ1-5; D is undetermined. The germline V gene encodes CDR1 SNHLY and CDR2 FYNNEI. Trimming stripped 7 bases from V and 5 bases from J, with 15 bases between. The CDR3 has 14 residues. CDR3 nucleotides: TGTGCCAGCACCGAGGAGGGAAGTCATCAGCCCCAGCATTTT. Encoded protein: CASTEEGSHQPQHF. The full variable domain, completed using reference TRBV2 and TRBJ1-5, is EPEVTQTPSHQVTQMGQEVILRCVPISNHLYFYWYRQILGQKVEFLVSFYNNEISEKSEIFDDQFSVERPDGSNFTLKIRSTKLEDSAMYFCASTEEGSHQPQHFGDGTRLSIL.